This T cell receptor (beta chain) stems from a study of T-cell reconstitution after alpha-beta-depleted transplantation in children. The sample holds many counts of this clonotype. The antigen remains unidentified. Germline CDR1 and CDR2: MDHEN and SYDVKM. Trimming removed 1 base from V and 6 bases from J; junction bases left unmatched: 2. The CDR3 spans 14 residues. Study observations and caveats: After one year, T-cell counts and TCRbeta diversity mostly came from new T cells.

For TCRbeta, the library was prepared with unique molecular identifiers. One entry per CDR3 protein, called by TCRdb with MiXCR from the PCR reads. The sample holds 800,000 to 1,000,000 distinct CDR3 sequences, 25% to 30% seen once. The sequence came from a boy in the first two years of life who had a stem cell transplant for SCID, so the T cells may come from the graft donor. This rearrangement joins TRBV28 to TRBJ2-1; TRBD1 agrees at 8 bases. This specimen consisted of PBMCs, mostly from graft donor cells, obtained 360 days after TCRalphabeta/CD19-depleted stem cell transplant. As DNA, the CDR3 is TGTGCCAGCAGTTTATTGGGACAGGTCAATGAGCAGTTCTTC. Protein: CASSLLGQVNEQFF.